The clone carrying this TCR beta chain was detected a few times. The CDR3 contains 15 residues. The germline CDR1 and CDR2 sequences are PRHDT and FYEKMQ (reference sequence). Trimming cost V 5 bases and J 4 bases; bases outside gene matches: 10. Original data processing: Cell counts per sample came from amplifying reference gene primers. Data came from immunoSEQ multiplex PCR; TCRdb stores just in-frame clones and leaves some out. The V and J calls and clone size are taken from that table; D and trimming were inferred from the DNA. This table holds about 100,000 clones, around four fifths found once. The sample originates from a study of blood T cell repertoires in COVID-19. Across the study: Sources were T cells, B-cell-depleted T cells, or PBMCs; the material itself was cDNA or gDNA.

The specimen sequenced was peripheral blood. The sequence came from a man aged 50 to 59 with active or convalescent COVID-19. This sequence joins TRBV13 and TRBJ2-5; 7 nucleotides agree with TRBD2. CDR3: CASSPAGVPGETQYF. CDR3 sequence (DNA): TGTGCCAGCAGCCCGGCGGGAGTCCCAGGAGAGACCCAGTACTTC.